These T cell receptor beta chains were read from a single sample in a study of molecular identifiers for immune sequencing clone quantification. TCRdb used MiXCR to reprocess the PCR reads, holding one entry per CDR3 protein. This sample has roughly 320,000 distinct CDR3 sequences, with about 22% found just once. Sequencing was carried out using naive CD8+ T cells from blood, with Jurkat cell RNA spiked in. The source of these receptors is a human donor in good health. Some libraries in this study had Jurkat cell RNA spiked in. The CDR3 runs from the conserved cysteine through the conserved F or W. D genes are given only for firm matches. Size is omitted from some rows. Given values are once, few, many or a class for expanded clones.

d_call,cdr3_length,j_call,clone_size,v_call,cdr3_aa,cdr3_nt
NA,13,TRBJ1-2,many,TRBV12-3/TRBV12-4,CASSLPSNYGYTF,TGTGCCAGCAGTTTACCGTCTAACTATGGCTACACCTTC
TRBD1,17,TRBJ1-1,many,TRBV5-1,CASSLFVMGDRGAEAFF,TGCGCCAGCAGCTTGTTCGTTATGGGAGACAGGGGCGCCGAAGCTTTCTTT
TRBD1,18,TRBJ1-1,NA,TRBV6-1,CASSPPGQVTPMNTEAFF,TGTGCCAGCAGTCCTCCGGGACAGGTGACGCCGATGAACACTGAAGCTTTCTTT
NA,14,TRBJ2-7,NA,TRBV11-2,CASSPQTSNYEQYF,TGTGCCAGCAGCCCCCAGACTAGTAACTACGAGCAGTACTTC
TRBD1,14,TRBJ1-6,many,TRBV4-3,CASSRGQVHSPLHF,TGCGCCAGCAGCCGCGGACAGGTTCATTCACCCCTCCACTTT
TRBD1,14,TRBJ2-3,NA,TRBV2,CASSWDRTSDTQYF,TGTGCCAGCAGTTGGGACAGGACGTCAGATACGCAGTATTTT
NA,16,TRBJ2-7,NA,TRBV19,CASSTTGDFETYEQYF,TGTGCCAGTAGTACGACCGGGGACTTCGAGACCTACGAGCAGTACTTC
NA,14,TRBJ2-3,NA,TRBV24-1,CATTAPSDPDTQYF,TGTGCCACCACCGCTCCTAGCGACCCAGATACGCAGTATTTT
NA,12,TRBJ2-1,many,TRBV7-9,CASLAWGSEQFF,TGTGCCAGCCTAGCGTGGGGGAGTGAGCAGTTCTTC
TRBD1,15,TRBJ1-1,NA,TRBV12-3/TRBV12-4,CASSPPGQLNTEAFF,TGTGCCAGCAGTCCTCCGGGACAGCTGAACACTGAAGCTTTCTTT
NA,16,TRBJ2-3,few,TRBV6-5,CASSYPTGGGTDTQYF,TGTGCCAGCAGTTACCCGACAGGAGGGGGCACAGATACGCAGTATTTT
NA,17,TRBJ1-1,NA,TRBV4-3,CASSQDHTTDSPTEAFF,TGCGCCAGCAGCCAAGATCACACAACGGACAGCCCCACTGAAGCTTTCTTT
NA,13,TRBJ1-5,few,TRBV6-2/TRBV6-3,CASDQRSAQPQHF,TGTGCCAGCGATCAGCGTTCGGCTCAGCCCCAGCATTTT
TRBD1,15,TRBJ2-5,many,TRBV5-1,CASSLGNRGPETQYF,TGCGCCAGCAGCTTGGGTAACAGGGGGCCGGAGACCCAGTACTTC
TRBD1,15,TRBJ2-7,many,TRBV20-1,CSARDDRGNSYEQYF,TGCAGTGCTCGGGATGACAGGGGTAACTCCTACGAGCAGTACTTC
NA,11,TRBJ2-1,NA,TRBV14,CASSFPNEQFF,TGTGCCAGCAGCTTCCCTAATGAGCAGTTCTTC
TRBD2,17,TRBJ2-5,many,TRBV12-5,CASGLPSAGGSQETQYF,TGTGCTAGTGGTTTGCCCTCAGCGGGGGGCAGCCAAGAGACCCAGTACTTC
NA,14,TRBJ1-1,NA,TRBV30,CAWSVVQGMAEAFF,TGTGCCTGGAGCGTAGTTCAGGGGATGGCTGAAGCTTTCTTT
NA,13,TRBJ1-2,many,TRBV6-1,CASSEEWHYGYTF,TGTGCCAGCAGTGAAGAGTGGCACTATGGCTACACCTTC
TRBD2,19,TRBJ2-3,few,TRBV4-3,CASSQDGVAGGRGVDTQYF,TGCGCCAGCAGCCAAGATGGGGTAGCGGGGGGCCGCGGTGTAGATACGCAGTATTTT
NA,15,TRBJ2-6,many,TRBV7-2,CASSLGVSGANVLTF,TGTGCCAGCAGCTTAGGTGTCTCTGGGGCCAACGTCCTGACTTTC
NA,15,TRBJ2-1,few,TRBV6-2/TRBV6-3,CASSTPSRDYNEQFF,TGTGCCAGCAGTACCCCCAGCAGGGACTACAATGAGCAGTTCTTC
TRBD2,12,TRBJ2-1,many,TRBV30,CAWTSGTNEQFF,TGTGCCTGGACTAGCGGAACGAATGAGCAGTTCTTC
NA,11,TRBJ2-7,many,TRBV15,CATSSGYEQYF,TGTGCCACCAGCAGCGGGTACGAGCAGTACTTC
NA,16,TRBJ1-5,NA,TRBV20-1,CSAPWIDSGPNQPQHF,TGCAGTGCCCCCTGGATAGATTCAGGCCCCAATCAGCCCCAGCATTTT
TRBD1,13,TRBJ1-2,few,TRBV27,CASSPGQGWGYTF,TGTGCCAGCAGTCCGGGACAGGGTTGGGGCTACACCTTC
TRBD1,12,TRBJ2-3,few,TRBV19,CASSSDTGDRAF,TGTGCCAGTAGTTCAGACACTGGGGACAGGGCTTTT
NA,15,TRBJ1-5,many,TRBV7-9,CASSTDRFVGQPQHF,TGTGCCAGCAGCACAGACAGGTTCGTCGGTCAGCCCCAGCATTTT
TRBD1,15,TRBJ2-3,many,TRBV29-1,CSVQTDRGIGDTQYF,TGCAGCGTACAAACGGACAGGGGGATAGGGGATACGCAGTATTTT
TRBD1,16,TRBJ2-3,NA,TRBV19,CASSRGQPSSTDTQYF,TGTGCCAGTAGCAGGGGACAGCCATCTAGCACAGATACGCAGTATTTT
NA,14,TRBJ2-7,many,TRBV7-9,CASSLARQGTEQYF,TGTGCCAGCAGCTTAGCGAGGCAGGGTACCGAGCAGTACTTC
NA,14,TRBJ1-2,many,TRBV5-4,CASSLDDTNYGYTF,TGTGCCAGCAGCTTGGATGATACCAACTATGGCTACACCTTC
NA,17,TRBJ2-3,many,TRBV7-9,CASSPLIADLSTDTQYF,TGTGCCAGCAGCCCTTTAATAGCGGACCTTAGCACAGATACGCAGTATTTT
NA,16,TRBJ2-6,NA,TRBV7-9,CASSPGAHSGANVLTF,TGTGCCAGCAGCCCCGGAGCCCACTCTGGGGCCAACGTCCTGACTTTC
TRBD1,13,TRBJ1-2,many,TRBV28,CASTLTGAGGYTF,TGTGCCAGCACCCTGACAGGGGCAGGGGGCTACACCTTC
NA,15,TRBJ2-3,few,TRBV4-2,CASSQDGQATDTQYF,TGTGCCAGCAGCCAAGATGGGCAGGCTACAGATACGCAGTATTTT
TRBD2,14,TRBJ2-7,NA,TRBV6-5,CASSPWTSGSEQYF,TGTGCCAGCAGCCCCTGGACTAGCGGGTCCGAGCAGTACTTC
NA,13,TRBJ1-2,NA,TRBV28,CASSLLGHTGYTF,TGTGCCAGCAGTTTATTAGGCCACACGGGCTACACCTTC
NA,19,TRBJ2-3,NA,TRBV3-1,CASSQEYLREAGQSDTQYF,TGTGCCAGCAGCCAAGAATACCTTAGGGAAGCGGGACAATCGGATACGCAGTATTTT
NA,11,TRBJ1-1,few,TRBV19,CASSIKREAFF,TGTGCCAGTAGTATAAAACGGGAAGCTTTCTTT
NA,18,TRBJ2-1,NA,TRBV6-5,CASRSDSGTRYSYNEQFF,TGTGCCAGCAGGTCGGACTCCGGGACACGGTATTCCTACAATGAGCAGTTCTTC
TRBD1,13,TRBJ2-1,many,TRBV4-3,CASSPRTGTEQFF,TGCGCCAGCAGCCCCCGGACAGGGACTGAGCAGTTCTTC
NA,15,TRBJ2-6,few,TRBV4-3,CASSQDSAGANVLTF,TGCGCCAGCAGCCAAGACTCCGCTGGGGCCAACGTCCTGACTTTC
TRBD2,14,TRBJ2-3,many,TRBV3-1,CASRGDYFTDTQYF,TGTGCCAGCAGGGGGGACTACTTCACAGATACGCAGTATTTT
NA,13,TRBJ1-1,many,TRBV5-6,CASSLATDTEAFF,TGTGCCAGCAGCTTGGCGACGGACACTGAAGCTTTCTTT
TRBD1,14,TRBJ1-2,few,TRBV4-1,CASSQAGQVQGYTF,TGCGCCAGCAGCCAAGCAGGACAGGTTCAAGGCTACACCTTC
NA,16,TRBJ2-5,NA,TRBV7-8,CASSLAYRESRETQYF,TGTGCCAGCAGCTTAGCATACAGGGAATCCCGAGAGACCCAGTACTTC
NA,14,TRBJ2-3,NA,TRBV9,CASGPPPSTDTQYF,TGTGCCAGCGGGCCTCCCCCCTCCACAGATACGCAGTATTTT
NA,15,TRBJ2-2,many,TRBV9,CASSVWGSTTGELFF,TGTGCCAGCAGCGTTTGGGGTTCGACCACCGGGGAGCTGTTTTTT
NA,14,TRBJ2-1,few,TRBV7-9,CASSLSRGYNEQFF,TGTGCCAGCAGCTTATCGCGGGGATACAATGAGCAGTTCTTC